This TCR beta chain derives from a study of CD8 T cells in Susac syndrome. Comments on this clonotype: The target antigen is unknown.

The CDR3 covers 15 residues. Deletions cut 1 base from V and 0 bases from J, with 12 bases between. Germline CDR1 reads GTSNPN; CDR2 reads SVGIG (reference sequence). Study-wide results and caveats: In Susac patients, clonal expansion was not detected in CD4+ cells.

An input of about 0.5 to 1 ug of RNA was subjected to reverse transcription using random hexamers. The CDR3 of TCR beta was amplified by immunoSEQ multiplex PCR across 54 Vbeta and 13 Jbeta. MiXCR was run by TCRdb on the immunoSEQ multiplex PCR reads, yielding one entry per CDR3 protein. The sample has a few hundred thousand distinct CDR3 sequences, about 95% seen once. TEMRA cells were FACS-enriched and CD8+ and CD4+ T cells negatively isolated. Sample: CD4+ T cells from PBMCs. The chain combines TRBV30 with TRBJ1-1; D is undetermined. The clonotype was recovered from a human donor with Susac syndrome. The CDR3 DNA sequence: TGTGCCTGGAGTGAGATAGGCCCCATGAACACTGAAGCTTTCTTT. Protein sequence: CAWSEIGPMNTEAFF.